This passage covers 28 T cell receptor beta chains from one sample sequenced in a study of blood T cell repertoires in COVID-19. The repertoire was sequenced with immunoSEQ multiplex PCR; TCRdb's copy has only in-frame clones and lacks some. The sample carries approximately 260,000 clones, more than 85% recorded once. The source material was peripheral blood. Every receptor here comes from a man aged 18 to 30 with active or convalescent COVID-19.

CDR3 coding DNA: TGTGCCAGCAGCCAAGTAGCGGGGGGGCACACCGGGGAGCTGTTTTTT. This sequence encodes CASSQVAGGHTGELFF. The chain carries TRBV4-2 and TRBJ2-2; 11 bases agree with TRBD2. With 1 base clipped from V and 3 bases from J, the junction kept 1 base outside the gene matches. CDR1 and CDR2 from the germline V gene are LGHNA and YNFKEQ. This CDR3 comprises 16 residues.

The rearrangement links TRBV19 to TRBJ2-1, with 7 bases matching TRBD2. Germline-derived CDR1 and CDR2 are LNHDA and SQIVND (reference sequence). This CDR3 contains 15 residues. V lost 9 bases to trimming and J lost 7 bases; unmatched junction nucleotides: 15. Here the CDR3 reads CASALRAGEKNEQFF. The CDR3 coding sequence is TGTGCCAGCGCCCTGAGGGCGGGAGAGAAGAATGAGCAGTTCTTC.

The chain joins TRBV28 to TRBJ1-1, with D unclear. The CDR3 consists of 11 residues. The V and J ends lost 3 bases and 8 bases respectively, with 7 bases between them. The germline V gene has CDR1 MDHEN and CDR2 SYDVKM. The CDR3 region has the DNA TGTGCCAGCAGTTTGGGAGGGGAAGCTTTCTTT. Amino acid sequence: CASSLGGEAFF.

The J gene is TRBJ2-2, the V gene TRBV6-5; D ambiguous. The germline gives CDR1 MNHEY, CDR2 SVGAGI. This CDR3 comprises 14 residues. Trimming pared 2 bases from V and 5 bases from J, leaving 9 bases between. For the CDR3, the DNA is TGTGCCAGCAGTTACCTAGGTCCAACCGGGGAGCTGTTTTTT. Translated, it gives CASSYLGPTGELFF.

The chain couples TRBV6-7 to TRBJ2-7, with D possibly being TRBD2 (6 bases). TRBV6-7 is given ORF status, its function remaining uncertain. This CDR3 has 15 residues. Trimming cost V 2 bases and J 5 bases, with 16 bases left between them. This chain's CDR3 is CASSYPTRRADEQYF. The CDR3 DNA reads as TGTGCCAGCAGTTACCCGACTCGGAGGGCCGACGAGCAGTACTTC.

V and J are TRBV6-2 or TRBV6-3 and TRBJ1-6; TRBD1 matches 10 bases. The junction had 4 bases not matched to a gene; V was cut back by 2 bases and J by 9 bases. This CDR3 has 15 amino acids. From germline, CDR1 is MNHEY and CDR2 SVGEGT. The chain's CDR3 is CASSYRDRGSSPLHF. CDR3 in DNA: TGTGCCAGCAGTTACCGGGACAGGGGTAGTTCACCCCTCCACTTT.

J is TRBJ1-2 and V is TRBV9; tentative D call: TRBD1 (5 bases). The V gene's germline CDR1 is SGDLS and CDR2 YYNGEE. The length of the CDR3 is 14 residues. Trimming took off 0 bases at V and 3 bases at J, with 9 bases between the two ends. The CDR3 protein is CASSVDPGDYGYTF. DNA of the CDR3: TGTGCCAGCAGCGTAGACCCGGGGGACTATGGCTACACCTTC.

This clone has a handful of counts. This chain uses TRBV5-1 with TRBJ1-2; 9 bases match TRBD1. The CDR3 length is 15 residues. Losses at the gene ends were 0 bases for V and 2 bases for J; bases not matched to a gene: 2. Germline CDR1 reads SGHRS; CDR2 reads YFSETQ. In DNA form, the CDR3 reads TGCGCCAGCAGCTTGGCGGGGACAGGGAACTATGGCTACACCTTC. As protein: CASSLAGTGNYGYTF.

CDR3 DNA sequence: TGTGCCAGCATCGGACAGGGGGACACTGAAGCTTTCTTT. It encodes CASIGQGDTEAFF. The rearrangement joins TRBV9 to TRBJ1-1; 10 bases are a match to TRBD1. The junction had 2 bases not matched to a gene; V was cut back by 6 bases and J by 3 bases. CDR3 length: 13 residues. The V gene's germline CDR1 is SGDLS and CDR2 YYNGEE.

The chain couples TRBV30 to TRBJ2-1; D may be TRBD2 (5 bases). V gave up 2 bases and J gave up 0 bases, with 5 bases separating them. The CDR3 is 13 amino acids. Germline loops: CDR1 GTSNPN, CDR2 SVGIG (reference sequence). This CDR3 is CAWSTSSYNEQFF. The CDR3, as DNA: TGTGCCTGGAGTACTAGCTCCTACAATGAGCAGTTCTTC.

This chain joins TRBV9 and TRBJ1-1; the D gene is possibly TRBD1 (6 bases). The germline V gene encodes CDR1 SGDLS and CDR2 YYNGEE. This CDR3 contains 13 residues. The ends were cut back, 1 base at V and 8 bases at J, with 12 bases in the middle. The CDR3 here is CASSVRGTGEAFF. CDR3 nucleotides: TGTGCCAGCAGCGTAAGGGGCACAGGGGAAGCTTTCTTT.

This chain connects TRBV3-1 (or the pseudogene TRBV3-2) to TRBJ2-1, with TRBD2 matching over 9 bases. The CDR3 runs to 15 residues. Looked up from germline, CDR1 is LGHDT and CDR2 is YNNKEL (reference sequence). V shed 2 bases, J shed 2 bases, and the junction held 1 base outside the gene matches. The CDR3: CASSQKRGAYNEQFF. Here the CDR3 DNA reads TGTGCCAGCAGCCAAAAGCGGGGGGCCTACAATGAGCAGTTCTTC.

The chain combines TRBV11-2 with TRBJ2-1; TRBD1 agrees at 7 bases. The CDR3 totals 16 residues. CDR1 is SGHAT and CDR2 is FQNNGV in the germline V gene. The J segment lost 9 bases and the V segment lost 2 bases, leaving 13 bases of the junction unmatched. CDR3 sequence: CASSLYPLRTGSEQFF. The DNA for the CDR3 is TGTGCCAGCAGCTTATATCCCTTAAGGACAGGTAGTGAGCAGTTCTTC.

CDR3 loop: CASSDRNYNEQFF. The DNA for the CDR3 is TGTGCCAGCAGTGACAGGAACTACAATGAGCAGTTCTTC. The chain uses TRBV9 and TRBJ2-1; D may be TRBD1 (6 bases). The CDR3 is made up of 13 amino acids. Germline V lookup: CDR1 SGDLS, CDR2 YYNGEE. V was cut by 5 bases and J by 3 bases, with 9 bases left in between.

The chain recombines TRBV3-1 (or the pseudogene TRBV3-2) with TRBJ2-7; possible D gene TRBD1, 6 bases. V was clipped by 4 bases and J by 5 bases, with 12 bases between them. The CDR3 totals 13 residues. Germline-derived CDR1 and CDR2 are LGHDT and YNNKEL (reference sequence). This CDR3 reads CASSPLDSDEQYF. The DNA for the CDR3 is TGTGCCAGCAGCCCCCTGGACAGCGACGAGCAGTACTTC.

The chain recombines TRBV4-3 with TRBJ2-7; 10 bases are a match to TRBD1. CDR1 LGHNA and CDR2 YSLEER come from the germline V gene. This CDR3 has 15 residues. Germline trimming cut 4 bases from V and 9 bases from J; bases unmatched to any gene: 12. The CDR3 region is CASSRFAGTGELQYF. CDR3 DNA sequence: TGCGCCAGCAGCCGGTTCGCCGGGACAGGGGAGTTGCAGTACTTC.

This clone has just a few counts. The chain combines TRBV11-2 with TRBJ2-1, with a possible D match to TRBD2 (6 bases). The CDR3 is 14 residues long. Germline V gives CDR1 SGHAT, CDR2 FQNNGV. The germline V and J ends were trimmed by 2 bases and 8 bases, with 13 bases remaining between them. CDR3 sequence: CASSLWSGLDEQFF. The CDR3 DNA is TGTGCCAGCAGCTTATGGAGCGGGTTGGATGAGCAGTTCTTC.

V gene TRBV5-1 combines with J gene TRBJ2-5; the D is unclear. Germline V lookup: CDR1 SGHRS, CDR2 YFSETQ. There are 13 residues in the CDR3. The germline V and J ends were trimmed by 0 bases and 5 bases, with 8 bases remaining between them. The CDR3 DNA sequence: TGCGCCAGCAGCTTGGGCGGCGTTGAGACCCAGTACTTC. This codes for CASSLGGVETQYF.

The CDR3 protein is CASSPGGEKLFF. In DNA, the CDR3 is TGTGCCAGCAGCCCAGGAGGTGAAAAACTGTTTTTT. The J gene is TRBJ1-4, the V gene TRBV7-9; no reliable D call. The germline CDR1 and CDR2 sequences are SEHNR and FQNEAQ (reference sequence). The V end was cut by 5 bases, the J end by 7 bases, with 8 bases between. The CDR3 sequence is 12 residues long.

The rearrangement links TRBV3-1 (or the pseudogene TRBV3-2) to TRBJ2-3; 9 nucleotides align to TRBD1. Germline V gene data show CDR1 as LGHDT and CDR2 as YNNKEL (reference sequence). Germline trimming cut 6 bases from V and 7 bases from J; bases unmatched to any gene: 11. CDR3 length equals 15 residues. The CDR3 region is CASSGLGTGLYTQYF. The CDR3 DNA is TGTGCCAGCAGTGGCTTGGGGACAGGGCTATATACGCAGTATTTT.

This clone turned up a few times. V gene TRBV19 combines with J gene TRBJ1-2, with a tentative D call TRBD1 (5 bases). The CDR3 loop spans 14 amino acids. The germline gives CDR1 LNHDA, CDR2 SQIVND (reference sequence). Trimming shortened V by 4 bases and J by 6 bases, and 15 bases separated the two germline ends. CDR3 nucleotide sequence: TGTGCCAGTAGTAGATCTATCGGACATAATGGCTACACCTTC. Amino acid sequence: CASSRSIGHNGYTF.

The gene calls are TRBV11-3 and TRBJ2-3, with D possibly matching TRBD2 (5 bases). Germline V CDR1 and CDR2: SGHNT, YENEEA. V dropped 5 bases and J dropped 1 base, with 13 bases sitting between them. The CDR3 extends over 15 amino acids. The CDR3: CASSPADHRTDTQYF. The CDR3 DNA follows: TGTGCCAGCAGCCCAGCGGACCATCGCACAGATACGCAGTATTTT. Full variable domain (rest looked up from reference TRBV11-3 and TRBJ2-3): EAGVVQSPRYKIIEKKQPVAFWCNPISGHNTLYWYLQNLGQGPELLIRYENEEAVDDSQLPKDRFSAERLKGVDSTLKIQPAELGDSAVYLCASSPADHRTDTQYFGPGTRLTVL.

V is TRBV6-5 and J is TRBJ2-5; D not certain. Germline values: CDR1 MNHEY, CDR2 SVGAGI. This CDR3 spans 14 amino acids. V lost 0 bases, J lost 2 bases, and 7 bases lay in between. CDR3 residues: CASSYSRTQETQYF. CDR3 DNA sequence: TGTGCCAGCAGTTACTCAAGAACTCAAGAGACCCAGTACTTC.

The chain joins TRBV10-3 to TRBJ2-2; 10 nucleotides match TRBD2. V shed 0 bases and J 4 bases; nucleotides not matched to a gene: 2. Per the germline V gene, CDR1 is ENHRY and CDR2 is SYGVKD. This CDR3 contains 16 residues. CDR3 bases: TGTGCCATCAGTGAGTCTAGCGGGAGGCGCACCGGGGAGCTGTTTTTT. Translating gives CAISESSGRRTGELFF.

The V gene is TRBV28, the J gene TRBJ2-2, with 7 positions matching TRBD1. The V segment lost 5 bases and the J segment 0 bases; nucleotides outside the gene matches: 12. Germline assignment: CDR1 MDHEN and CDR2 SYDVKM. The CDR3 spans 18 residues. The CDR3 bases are TGTGCCAGCAGTCACAGACAGGGTGTAGGTCCGAACACCGGGGAGCTGTTTTTT. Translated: CASSHRQGVGPNTGELFF.

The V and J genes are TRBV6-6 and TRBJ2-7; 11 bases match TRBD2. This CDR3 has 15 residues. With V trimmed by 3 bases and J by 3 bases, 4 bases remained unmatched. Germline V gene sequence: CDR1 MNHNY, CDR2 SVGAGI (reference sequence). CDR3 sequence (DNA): TGTGCCAGCAGTTATACTCTAGCGGGGGGCTACGAGCAGTACTTC. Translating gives CASSYTLAGGYEQYF.

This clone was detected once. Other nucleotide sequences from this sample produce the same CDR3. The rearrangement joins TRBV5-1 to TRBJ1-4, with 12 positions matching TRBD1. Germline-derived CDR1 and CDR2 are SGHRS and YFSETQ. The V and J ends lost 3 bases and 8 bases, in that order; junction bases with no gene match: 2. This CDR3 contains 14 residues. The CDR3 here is CASSSGTGGEKLFF. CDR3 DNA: TGCGCCAGCAGCTCCGGGACAGGGGGCGAAAAACTGTTTTTT.

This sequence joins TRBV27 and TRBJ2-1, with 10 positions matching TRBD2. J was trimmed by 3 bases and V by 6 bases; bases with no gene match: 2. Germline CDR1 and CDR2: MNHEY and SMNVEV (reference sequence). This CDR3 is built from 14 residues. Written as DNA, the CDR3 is TGTGCCAGCAGGGCTAGCGGGGGCTACAATGAGCAGTTCTTC. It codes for CASRASGGYNEQFF.